The 32 T cell receptor beta chains below come from one sample, sequenced in a study of response to subunit inactivated influenza vaccine. MiXCR was run by TCRdb on the RT-PCR reads, yielding one entry per CDR3 protein. The sample records around 160,000 distinct CDR3 sequences, approximately 11% being singletons. The sample here was non-naive T cells sorted from PBMCs, taken roughly 6 weeks after vaccination. These receptors all come from a man between 45 and 60 years old who received an inactivated influenza vaccine.

The chain has TRBV7-9 and TRBJ2-6; D not resolved. V was trimmed by 2 bases and J by 0 bases, leaving 8 bases between them. The CDR3 is made up of 16 amino acids. The V gene's germline CDR1 is SEHNR and CDR2 FQNEAQ (reference sequence). The CDR3 loop is CASSLKGLSGANVLTF. CDR3 DNA sequence: TGTGCCAGCAGCTTAAAGGGTCTCTCTGGGGCCAACGTCCTGACTTTC.

J is TRBJ2-2 and V is TRBV10-1; a weak D match, TRBD1 (7 bases). Germline assignment: CDR1 WNHNN and CDR2 SYGVQD (reference sequence). The CDR3 is made up of 14 amino acids. V lost 7 bases and J 6 bases, leaving 15 bases between the germline ends. The CDR3 region is CASMGQRASGELFF. For the CDR3, the DNA is TGCGCCAGCATGGGACAGCGGGCTTCCGGGGAGCTGTTTTTT.

This clonotype is classed as medium-sized (0.01 to 0.1%). The CDR3: CASSLVAGTPDTQYF. CDR3 sequence (DNA): TGTGCCAGCAGCTTAGTTGCGGGGACCCCAGATACGCAGTATTTT. The chain recombines TRBV7-2 with TRBJ2-3, with D possibly being TRBD2 (6 bases). The CDR3 contains 15 residues. V was pared by 1 base and J by 4 bases, with 12 bases between. Germline values: CDR1 SGHTA, CDR2 FQGNSA.

In its sample, this clonotype was seen a few times. The V call is TRBV5-1, the J call TRBJ1-1, with TRBD1 identical over 10 bases. The CDR3 loop spans 12 amino acids. The V gene end was trimmed by 6 bases and the J gene end by 5 bases; junction bases not matched to a gene: 1. CDR1 and CDR2 from the germline V gene are SGHRS and YFSETQ. Written as DNA, the CDR3 is TGCGCCAGCACGGGACAGGGGACTGAAGCTTTCTTT. This translates into CASTGQGTEAFF.

This sequence joins TRBV5-1 and TRBJ1-4, with TRBD1 as a possible D gene (6 bases). The length of the CDR3 is 17 residues. Germline CDR1 and CDR2: SGHRS and YFSETQ. V was cut by 3 bases and J by 2 bases, with 17 bases left in between. This CDR3 is CASSSEGGARTNEKLFF. CDR3 DNA sequence: TGCGCCAGCAGCTCCGAGGGGGGGGCGCGGACTAATGAAAAACTGTTTTTT.

In this sample, this clonotype turned up many times. V is TRBV12-3 or TRBV12-4 and J is TRBJ1-6; D perhaps matches TRBD1 (6 bases). The CDR3 sequence is 14 residues long. The V gene lost 3 bases and the J gene lost 10 bases, with 13 bases spanning the gap. CDR3 protein: CASSFTTGRSPLHF. Written as DNA, the CDR3 is TGTGCCAGCAGTTTTACCACAGGGCGATCACCCCTCCACTTT.

The table lists this clonotype with a few counts. The chain links TRBV6-2 or TRBV6-3 to TRBJ1-2, with a possible D match to TRBD1 (5 bases). V was clipped by 2 bases and J by 3 bases, with 16 bases between them. The CDR3 covers 16 residues. Germline loops: CDR1 MNHEY, CDR2 SVGEGT. In DNA form, the CDR3 reads TGTGCCAGCAGTTACGGGACGGCTTCCTGGGACTATGGCTACACCTTC. Protein sequence: CASSYGTASWDYGYTF.

In its sample, this clonotype was seen many times. The J gene is TRBJ2-7, the V gene TRBV12-3 or TRBV12-4; perhaps TRBD2 as D (6 bases). The CDR3 sequence is 12 residues long. V was trimmed by 3 bases and J by 6 bases, leaving 9 bases between them. Here the CDR3 DNA reads TGTGCCAGCAGTTTCTTGGGACTCGAGCAGTACTTC. This sequence encodes CASSFLGLEQYF.

Many counts were recorded for this clonotype. The genes are TRBV2 and TRBJ2-7, with TRBD2 identical over 13 bases. The length of the CDR3 is 17 residues. Germline lookup yields CDR1 SNHLY and CDR2 FYNNEI. The V segment lost 8 bases and the J segment 4 bases; nucleotides outside the gene matches: 14. For the CDR3, the DNA is TGTGCCAGCGGCGTATCCGGGACTAGCGGGAAGCGGTACGAGCAGTACTTC. It translates to CASGVSGTSGKRYEQYF.

Ten or more counts support this clonotype. This chain joins TRBV12-3 or TRBV12-4 and TRBJ1-2; D not certain. CDR3 size: 13 residues. V lost 0 bases and J 7 bases, leaving 9 bases between the germline ends. CDR3 coding DNA: TGTGCCAGCAGTTTAGCCGGGTCTGGTGGCTACACCTTC. Protein: CASSLAGSGGYTF.

This clonotype was detected many times. The rearrangement links TRBV12-3 or TRBV12-4 to TRBJ1-5; possible D gene TRBD1, 5 bases. This CDR3 has 14 residues. V was clipped by 5 bases and J by 3 bases, with 11 bases between them. The DNA for the CDR3 is TGTGCCAGCAGTCCAGGGATTACCAATCAGCCCCAGCATTTT. Residues: CASSPGITNQPQHF.

This clonotype was found a few times. The chain couples TRBV5-6 to TRBJ2-3; D is ambiguous. The CDR3 covers 14 residues. Trimming pared 2 bases from V and 1 base from J, leaving 8 bases between. Per the germline V gene, CDR1 is SGHDT and CDR2 is YYEEEE. Here the CDR3 reads CASSFWGRTDTQYF. Here the CDR3 DNA reads TGTGCCAGCAGCTTTTGGGGTCGCACAGATACGCAGTATTTT.

The rearrangement links TRBV24-1 to TRBJ2-3, with TRBD2 identical over 7 bases. The CDR3 loop spans 15 amino acids. The V and J ends lost 3 bases and 2 bases, in that order; junction bases with no gene match: 4. Germline V gives CDR1 KGHDR, CDR2 SFDVKD. The CDR3 loop reads CATSDMGRATDTQYF. The CDR3 coding sequence is TGTGCCACCAGTGATATGGGGAGGGCCACAGATACGCAGTATTTT.

This clonotype was seen a few times. The chain links TRBV4-3 to TRBJ1-5, with TRBD1 as a possible D gene (5 bases). From germline, CDR1 is LGHNA and CDR2 YSLEER. Trimming removed 1 base at V and 0 bases at J, with 10 bases between. This CDR3 has 16 amino acids. CDR3 DNA: TGCGCCAGCAGCCAAGGGAGACAGTATAGCAATCAGCCCCAGCATTTT. Translation: CASSQGRQYSNQPQHF.

This clonotype was recorded many times. The V call is TRBV29-1, the J call TRBJ2-7; 11 bases agree with TRBD2. Per germline, CDR1 SQVTM and CDR2 ANQGSEA. Germline trimming cut 4 bases from V and 3 bases from J; bases unmatched to any gene: 2. The CDR3 totals 13 residues. The CDR3 region has the DNA TGCAGCGTTGCCGGGACTAGCGGCTACGAGCAGTACTTC. Protein product: CSVAGTSGYEQYF.

This sequence joins TRBV29-1 and TRBJ2-1; TRBD2 aligns across 10 bases. Germline-derived CDR1 and CDR2 are SQVTM and ANQGSEA. This CDR3 spans 14 amino acids. The V gene end was trimmed by 2 bases and the J gene end by 8 bases; junction bases not matched to a gene: 6. The CDR3 spells CSVETPSGGYEQFF. For the CDR3, the DNA is TGCAGCGTTGAAACCCCTAGCGGGGGCTATGAGCAGTTCTTC.

The V and J genes are TRBV11-2 and TRBJ1-1, with TRBD1 matching over 7 bases. This CDR3 spans 15 amino acids. J gave up 1 base and V 5 bases, and 7 bases lay outside the gene matches. Germline values: CDR1 SGHAT, CDR2 FQNNGV. As DNA, the CDR3 is TGTGCCAGCAGCCAGGGACAGACGAAGAACACTGAAGCTTTCTTT. It is translated as CASSQGQTKNTEAFF.

This clonotype was detected only a few times. The J gene is TRBJ2-5, the V gene TRBV7-9; 8 nucleotides align to TRBD1. The CDR3 runs 14 residues. V was pared by 1 base and J by 4 bases, with 2 bases of the junction left unmatched. CDR1 and CDR2 from the germline V gene are SEHNR and FQNEAQ (reference sequence). CDR3 in amino acids: CASSLGTGLETQYF. The DNA for the CDR3 is TGTGCCAGCAGCTTAGGGACAGGGCTAGAGACCCAGTACTTC.

This chain uses TRBV24-1 with TRBJ2-3; D not certain. This CDR3 region has 15 residues. V was clipped by 4 bases and J by 0 bases, with 10 bases between them. Germline V gene sequence: CDR1 KGHDR, CDR2 SFDVKD. The CDR3 nucleotides are TGTGCCACCAGTGACGGGCACACTAGCACAGATACGCAGTATTTT. Translating it yields CATSDGHTSTDTQYF.

This clonotype occurred many times. V usage is TRBV5-1 and J usage is TRBJ2-3; tentative D call: TRBD2 (5 bases). The CDR3 consists of 16 residues. Germline CDR1 is SGHRS and CDR2 is YFSETQ. Trimming cost V 4 bases and J 2 bases, with 17 bases left between them. CDR3 nucleotide sequence: TGCGCCAGCAGCCCAGAGGGTGATTCAACCACAGATACGCAGTATTTT. Residues: CASSPEGDSTTDTQYF.

This clonotype was counted many times. This chain uses TRBV6-1 with TRBJ2-1; 8 bases are a match to TRBD2. Germline trimming cut 5 bases from V and 4 bases from J; bases unmatched to any gene: 1. The length of the CDR3 is 13 residues. CDR1 is MNHNS and CDR2 is SASEGT in the germline V gene. The CDR3 reads CASSRGGYNEQFF. The CDR3, as DNA: TGTGCCAGCAGTCGCGGGGGGTACAATGAGCAGTTCTTC.

This clonotype was seen a few times. The chain has TRBV27 and TRBJ1-1; D is possibly TRBD1 (5 bases). The CDR3 covers 14 residues. Germline CDR1 is MNHEY and CDR2 is SMNVEV (reference sequence). The V end was cut by 0 bases, the J end by 4 bases, with 9 bases between. Here the CDR3 DNA reads TGTGCCAGCAGTTTATCGGAGGGGATCACTGAAGCTTTCTTT. Protein sequence: CASSLSEGITEAFF.

This clonotype showed up just a few times. The rearrangement uses TRBV20-1 and TRBJ2-4, with a possible D match to TRBD2 (6 bases). Germline V CDR1 and CDR2: DFQATT, SNEGSKA (reference sequence). CDR3 length: 14 amino acids. Trimming stripped 6 bases from V and 6 bases from J, with 18 bases between. CDR3 protein: CSAVGDSMGNIQYF. CDR3 DNA sequence: TGCAGTGCCGTAGGGGACTCCATGGGAAACATTCAGTACTTC.

This clonotype came up a few times. V is TRBV7-2 and J is TRBJ1-3; 9 bases match TRBD1. The CDR3 totals 14 residues. The ends lost 7 bases at V and 2 bases at J; junction bases unmatched: 3. Germline V gene data show CDR1 as SGHTA and CDR2 as FQGNSA. CDR3 loop: CASTGTGTGNTIYF. Written as DNA, the CDR3 is TGTGCCAGCACCGGGACAGGGACTGGAAACACCATATATTTT. The full variable domain, its missing parts supplied by reference TRBV7-2 and TRBJ1-3, is GAGVSQSPSNKVTEKGKDVELRCDPISGHTALYWYRQSLGQGLEFLIYFQGNSAPDKSGLPSDRFSAERTGGSVSTLTIQRTQQEDSAVYLCASTGTGTGNTIYFGEGSWLTVV.

The sample holds a few counts of this clonotype. This chain links TRBV3-1 with TRBJ1-2; D is possibly TRBD1 (6 bases). This CDR3 has 15 residues. In germline, CDR1 is LGHDT, CDR2 YNNKEL (reference sequence). Trimming pared 7 bases from V and 4 bases from J, leaving 19 bases between. The CDR3 reads CASTEQSGGPYGYTF. The DNA of the CDR3 is TGTGCCAGCACCGAACAAAGCGGGGGGCCCTATGGCTACACCTTC.

V usage is TRBV4-2 and J usage is TRBJ1-2; D ambiguous. V lost 2 bases, J lost 2 bases, and 3 bases lay in between. CDR1 LGHNA and CDR2 YNFKEQ come from the germline V gene. The CDR3 consists of 12 residues. CDR3 region: CASSQQNYGYTF. CDR3 nucleotides: TGTGCCAGCAGCCAACAAAACTATGGCTACACCTTC.

This clonotype came up many times. V usage is TRBV5-1 and J usage is TRBJ1-2; D unclear. This CDR3 region has 13 residues. Germline assignment: CDR1 SGHRS and CDR2 YFSETQ. V lost 0 bases and J 1 base, leaving 4 bases between the germline ends. CDR3 loop: CASSLVSNYGYTF. The CDR3 nucleotides read TGCGCCAGCAGCTTGGTCAGTAACTATGGCTACACCTTC. Supplemented by reference TRBV5-1 and TRBJ1-2, the full variable domain reads KAGVTQTPRYLIKTRGQQVTLSCSPISGHRSVSWYQQTPGQGLQFLFEYFSETQRNKGNFPGRFSGRQFSNSRSEMNVSTLELGDSALYLCASSLVSNYGYTFGSGTRLTVV.

A few counts support this clonotype. The chain combines TRBV18 with TRBJ1-2; the D gene is possibly TRBD1 (5 bases). Germline CDR1 is KGHSH and CDR2 is LQKENI. V dropped 1 base and J dropped 4 bases, with 31 bases sitting between them. The CDR3 covers 21 residues. CDR3 bases: TGTGCCAGCTCACCACTGATCTCGACCAAAAAGGGGCTTATCGAGGGCTATGGCTACACCTTC. This translates into CASSPLISTKKGLIEGYGYTF.

The chain recombines TRBV15 with TRBJ2-7, with 10 bases matching TRBD2. V lost 1 base, J lost 3 bases, and 6 bases stayed unmatched. Germline V lookup: CDR1 LNHNV, CDR2 YYDKDF (reference sequence). This CDR3 has 16 amino acids. The CDR3 loop is CATSRGASGSGYEQYF. CDR3 DNA sequence: TGTGCCACCAGCAGAGGGGCTAGCGGGAGCGGCTACGAGCAGTACTTC.

V and J are TRBV7-2 and TRBJ1-5; unclear D gene. Trimming pared 1 base from V and 4 bases from J, leaving 11 bases between. Germline-derived CDR1 and CDR2 are SGHTA and FQGNSA. The CDR3 length is 15 residues. The CDR3 reads CASSLGQRRNQPQHF. CDR3 bases: TGTGCCAGCAGCTTAGGACAACGGCGAAATCAGCCCCAGCATTTT.

The chain combines TRBV9 with TRBJ1-2, with a tentative D call TRBD1 (5 bases). The CDR3 sequence is 13 residues long. Trimming cost V 4 bases and J 8 bases, with 15 bases left between them. CDR1 and CDR2 (germline): SGDLS, YYNGEE. CDR3 sequence reads: CASSPGGVGGYTF. CDR3 DNA sequence: TGTGCCAGCAGCCCCGGGGGGGTAGGCGGCTACACCTTC.

In this sample, this clonotype turned up a few times. This chain joins TRBV6-1 and TRBJ2-2, with D perhaps matching TRBD1 or TRBD2 (6 bases each). This CDR3 spans 16 amino acids. CDR1 and CDR2 from the germline V gene are MNHNS and SASEGT. Trimming removed 7 bases from V and 6 bases from J, with 21 bases in between. The CDR3 sequence: CASKSGGGWGAGELFF. The CDR3 DNA reads TGTGCCAGCAAATCAGGAGGGGGATGGGGGGCCGGGGAGCTGTTTTTT.